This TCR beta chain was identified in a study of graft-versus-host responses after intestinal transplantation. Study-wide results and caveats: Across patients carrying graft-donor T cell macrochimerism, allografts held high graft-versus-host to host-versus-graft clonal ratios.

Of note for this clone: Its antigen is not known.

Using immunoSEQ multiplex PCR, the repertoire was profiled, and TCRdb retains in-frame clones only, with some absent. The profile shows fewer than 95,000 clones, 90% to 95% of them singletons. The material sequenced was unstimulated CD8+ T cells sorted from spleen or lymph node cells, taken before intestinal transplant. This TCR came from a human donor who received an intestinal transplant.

The CDR3 DNA reads TGTGCCAGTAACCCGACAGGGCATAGCAATCAGCCCCAGCATTTT. Residues: CASNPTGHSNQPQHF. The chain recombines TRBV19 with TRBJ1-5; 7 nucleotides line up with TRBD1. After removal of 7 bases from V and 0 bases from J, the junction contained 6 bases not matched to a gene. Looked up from germline, CDR1 is LNHDA and CDR2 is SQIVND (reference sequence). The CDR3 length is 15 residues.